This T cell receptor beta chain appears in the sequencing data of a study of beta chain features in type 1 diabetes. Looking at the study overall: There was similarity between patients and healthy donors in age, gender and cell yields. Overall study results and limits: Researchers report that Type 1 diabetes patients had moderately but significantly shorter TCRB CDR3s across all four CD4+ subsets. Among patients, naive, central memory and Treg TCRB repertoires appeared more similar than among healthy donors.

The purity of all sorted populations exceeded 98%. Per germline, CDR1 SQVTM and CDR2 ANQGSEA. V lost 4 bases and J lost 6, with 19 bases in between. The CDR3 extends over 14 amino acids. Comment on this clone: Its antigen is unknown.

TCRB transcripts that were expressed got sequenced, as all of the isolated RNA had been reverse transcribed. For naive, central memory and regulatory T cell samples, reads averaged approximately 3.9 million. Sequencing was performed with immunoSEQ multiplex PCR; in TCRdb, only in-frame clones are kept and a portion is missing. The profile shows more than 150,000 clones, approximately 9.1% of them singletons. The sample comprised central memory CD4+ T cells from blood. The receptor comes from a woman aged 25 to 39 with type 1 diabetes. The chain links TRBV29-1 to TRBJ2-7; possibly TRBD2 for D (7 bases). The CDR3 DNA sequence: TGCAGCGTTGCGGGACTACAGGGATTAAGCGAGCAGTACTTC. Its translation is CSVAGLQGLSEQYF.